This T cell receptor (beta chain) is from a study of vaccination and CD4 T cells after COVID-19. Background on the study: Four females and six males made up the convalescents, with two Hispanic. Each control was exposed to a CEFX pool, an HIV-1 Nef pool, or no peptide at all.

This clonotype was observed once. Its target is unknown. Treatment noted: 10-day PBMC culture with coronavirus spike peptide pools or control peptides (ViraFEST assay). In the ViraFEST assay, peptide-pool expansion preceded TCR sequencing of expanded clonotypes. With the Oncomine TCR Beta short-read assay, DNA from cultured CD4+ T cells was sequenced. In TCRdb, the PCR reads were re-called with MiXCR into one record per CDR3 protein. The data contain more than 10,000 distinct CDR3 sequences, over 40% of them seen just once; the ten biggest clones take up around 16%. Study-wide results and limits: It was found that, in convalescent patients, 304 of 307 vaccine-specific clones were spike mono-reactive.

The sequence derives from a human donor who had recovered from COVID-19. The sequenced sample was CD4+ T cells from blood, cultured in vitro.

The CDR3 is CASRRAGSYEQYF. CDR3 coding DNA: TGTGCCAGCAGGCGGGCAGGGTCCTACGAGCAGTACTTC. The chain combines TRBV11-2 with TRBJ2-7; possibly TRBD1 or TRBD2 for D (5 bases each). The CDR3 is 13 residues long. Germline CDR1 SGHAT, CDR2 FQNNGV. The ends were cut back, 6 bases at V and 1 base at J, with 10 bases in the middle.